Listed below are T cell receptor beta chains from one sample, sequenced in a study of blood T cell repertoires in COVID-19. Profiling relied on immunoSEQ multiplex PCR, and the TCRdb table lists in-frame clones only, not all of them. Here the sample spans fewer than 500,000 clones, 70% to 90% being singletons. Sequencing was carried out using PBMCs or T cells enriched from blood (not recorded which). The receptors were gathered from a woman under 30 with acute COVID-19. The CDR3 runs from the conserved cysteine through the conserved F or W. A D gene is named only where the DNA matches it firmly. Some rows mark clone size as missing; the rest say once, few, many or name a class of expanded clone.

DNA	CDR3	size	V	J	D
TGTGCCAGCAGCGAGACAGGGTCTGGAAACACCATATATTTT	CASSETGSGNTIYF	NA	TRBV9	TRBJ1-3	TRBD1
TGCGCCAGCAGCTTCTTGACAGGTTGGGACTATGGCTACACCTTC	CASSFLTGWDYGYTF	once	TRBV5-1	TRBJ1-2	NA
TGTGCCAGCAGTCTACCGGGACAGGCCACCTATAGCAATCAGCCCCAGCATTTT	CASSLPGQATYSNQPQHF	once	TRBV28	TRBJ1-5	TRBD1
TGTGCCAGCAGCTTGGACAGGGGGCGTCGGGAGCAGTACTTC	CASSLDRGRREQYF	NA	TRBV7-2	TRBJ2-7	TRBD1
TGTGCCAGTAGTATCAGGTCTGGGGGCGCCACTGAAGCTTTCTTT	CASSIRSGGATEAFF	NA	TRBV19	TRBJ1-1	NA
TGTGCCACCAGCAGAGATGGACTAACGAGGGAGCAGTACTTC	CATSRDGLTREQYF	once	TRBV15	TRBJ2-7	NA
TGTGCCAGCAGTTTGGGACAGGGGAATCAGCCCCAGCATTTT	CASSLGQGNQPQHF	NA	TRBV27	TRBJ1-5	TRBD1
TGTGCCAGCAGAGCTCTAGCGGGAGCGGGAGATACGCAGTATTTT	CASRALAGAGDTQYF	NA	TRBV11-2	TRBJ2-3	TRBD2
TGTGCCAGCAGCCTATCCGACAGTCAAGAGACCCAGTACTTC	CASSLSDSQETQYF	NA	TRBV11-3	TRBJ2-5	NA
TGTGCCAGCAGTTTCTCCCCGGGACTTACGCAGTATTTT	CASSFSPGLTQYF	few	TRBV27	TRBJ2-3	NA
TGTGCCAGCAGCAAAAGGACAGCCCAAGAGACCCAGTACTTC	CASSKRTAQETQYF	NA	TRBV21-1	TRBJ2-5	NA
TGTGCCAGCAGCGTAGTCGCTAGCGGGGGGACAGATACGCAGTATTTT	CASSVVASGGTDTQYF	NA	TRBV9	TRBJ2-3	TRBD2
TGTGCCAGCAGTTTACCTGGACAGGGGGTCTCCTACGAGCAGTACTTC	CASSLPGQGVSYEQYF	NA	TRBV28	TRBJ2-7	TRBD1